The source of this TCR beta chain is a study of blood T cell repertoires in COVID-19. Whole-study context: Specimens from acute and convalescent COVID-19 originated in the United States, Italy and Spain. In each case, the material was cDNA or gDNA derived from T cells, B-cell-depleted T cells, or PBMCs.

Trimming took off 0 bases at V and 1 base at J, with 18 bases between the two ends. Germline assignment: CDR1 MNHEY and CDR2 SVGEGT. This CDR3 contains 18 residues. Original methodology: Cell counts per sample came from amplifying reference gene primers. Sequenced by immunoSEQ multiplex PCR; TCRdb stores in-frame clones only, minus some. V and J calls and clone size come straight from that table; D and trimming were deduced from the DNA. The sample comprises 75,000 to 95,000 clones, under 90% of which are singletons, and over 2% rests with the top ten. The chain couples TRBV6-2 or TRBV6-3 to TRBJ1-1; no clear D. This clonotype was obtained from a human donor in a cohort sampled during active COVID-19. The sequenced sample was peripheral blood. Here the CDR3 DNA reads TGTGCCAGCAGTTACTCGAAGGAAATTCGGACTAAGAACACTGAAGCTTTCTTT. Protein sequence: CASSYSKEIRTKNTEAFF.